This is a list of T cell receptor beta chains from one sample in a study of glioma-infiltrating T cells. Each CDR3 protein gets one entry after TCRdb re-called the multiplex PCR reads with MiXCR. Of about 410,000 distinct CDR3 sequences listed, more than 35% are singletons. The sequenced sample consisted of glioma tissue, nonneoplastic brain tissue, or PBMCs (not recorded which). The source of these receptors is a human donor with low-grade glioma or glioblastoma, undergoing nonglioma brain surgery, or in good health (not recorded which). Both conserved end residues are part of each CDR3. The D gene is left open where the match is weak. For some rows the clone size is stated as once, few or many, or as a class when expanded; others skip it.

length: 14; J: TRBJ2-1; size: many; V: TRBV27; D: TRBD2; DNA: TGTGCCAGCAGAGCTGGACTAGCGGGGATGTGGGAGTTCTTC; CDR3: CASRAGLAGMWEFF
length: 15; J: TRBJ2-7; size: .; V: TRBV25-1; D: TRBD2; DNA: TGTGCCAGCAGTGAACCGACTAGCGGGAGATACGAGCAGCACTTC; CDR3: CASSEPTSGRYEQHF
length: 17; J: TRBJ2-6; size: .; V: TRBV4-1; D: .; DNA: TGCGCCAGCAGATCTCCCTGGGGGGACTCTGGGGCCAACGTCCTGACTTTC; CDR3: CASRSPWGDSGANVLTF
length: 13; J: TRBJ2-3; size: few; V: TRBV4-1; D: .; DNA: TGCGCCAGCAGCCCCCAAGTGCGAGATACGCAGTATTTT; CDR3: CASSPQVRDTQYF
length: 15; J: TRBJ1-1; size: many; V: TRBV28; D: TRBD1; DNA: TGTGCCAGCAGTCTCCTGGACAGGGGGAACACTGAAGCTTTCTTT; CDR3: CASSLLDRGNTEAFF
length: 16; J: TRBJ2-3; size: .; V: TRBV27; D: .; DNA: TGTGCCAGCAGTGATTTCTCCAGGATCTCCACAGATACGCAGTATTTT; CDR3: CASSDFSRISTDTQYF
length: 13; J: TRBJ2-2; size: few; V: TRBV29-1; D: .; DNA: TGCAGCGTTTCCGGCCTGCTCACCGGGGAGCTGTTTTTT; CDR3: CSVSGLLTGELFF
length: 14; J: TRBJ1-2; size: many; V: TRBV7-2; D: .; DNA: TGTGCCAGCAGCCTGGGGGCCAATAACTATGGCTACACCTTC; CDR3: CASSLGANNYGYTF
length: 15; J: TRBJ2-1; size: .; V: TRBV4-1; D: TRBD1; DNA: TGCGCCAGCAGCCAACCGGGACAGGGTAGGAGTGAGCAGTTCTTC; CDR3: CASSQPGQGRSEQFF
length: 15; J: TRBJ2-3; size: few; V: TRBV7-9; D: TRBD2; DNA: TGTGCCAGCAGCCCTGGACTAGGTGGGACAGATACGCAGTATTTT; CDR3: CASSPGLGGTDTQYF
length: 12; J: TRBJ2-7; size: few; V: TRBV28; D: .; DNA: TGTGCCAGCAGTCCCCGAGCGGACGGAGAAGACTTC; CDR3: CASSPRADGEDF
length: 12; J: TRBJ2-7; size: many; V: TRBV6-2/TRBV6-3; D: .; DNA: TGTGCCAGCGGCCACCAGGGTTACGAGCAGTACTTC; CDR3: CASGHQGYEQYF
length: 15; J: TRBJ2-3; size: few; V: TRBV28; D: TRBD1; DNA: TGTGCCAGCAGTAGAACAGGGGGCAGGACAGATACGCAGTATTTT; CDR3: CASSRTGGRTDTQYF
length: 15; J: TRBJ1-3; size: many; V: TRBV28; D: .; DNA: TGTGCCAGCAAGCGGAATTTGGTCTCTGGAAACACCATATATTTT; CDR3: CASKRNLVSGNTIYF
length: 16; J: TRBJ2-3; size: .; V: TRBV24-1; D: .; DNA: TGTGCCACCAGTGATCCAGGAGGGATCCATACAGATACGCAGTATTTT; CDR3: CATSDPGGIHTDTQYF
length: 15; J: TRBJ2-1; size: .; V: TRBV7-2; D: .; DNA: TGTGCCAGCAGCTTAAGCCTGGGATCCTACAATGAGCAGTTCTTC; CDR3: CASSLSLGSYNEQFF
length: 16; J: TRBJ2-7; size: few; V: TRBV20-1; D: .; DNA: TGCAGTGCTAGAGATCCGGCACGGGGGACCGCCTACGAGCAGTACTTC; CDR3: CSARDPARGTAYEQYF
length: 16; J: TRBJ2-1; size: .; V: TRBV3-1; D: .; DNA: TGTGCCAGCAGCCAAGAGAGTACAGCTACCTACAATGAGCAGTTCTTC; CDR3: CASSQESTATYNEQFF
length: 16; J: TRBJ1-5; size: .; V: TRBV4-1; D: .; DNA: TGCGCCAGCAGCCAAGGGGTTCAGCGTTTCAATCAGCCCCAGCATTTT; CDR3: CASSQGVQRFNQPQHF
length: 13; J: TRBJ2-7; size: many; V: TRBV6-1; D: TRBD1; DNA: TGTGCCAGCACCAAGACAGGGTCCGGAGAGCAGTACTTC; CDR3: CASTKTGSGEQYF
length: 16; J: TRBJ2-3; size: few; V: TRBV20-1; D: TRBD2; DNA: TGCAGTGCTAGTTCCCGAACTAGCGAATACACAGATACGCAGTATTTT; CDR3: CSASSRTSEYTDTQYF
length: 14; J: TRBJ2-7; size: .; V: TRBV28; D: TRBD1; DNA: TGTGCTTCAATGACAGGGGGTTTGAGTCACGAGCAGTACTTC; CDR3: CASMTGGLSHEQYF
length: 14; J: TRBJ2-7; size: .; V: TRBV7-2; D: .; DNA: TGTGCCAGCAGCCACAGGGATACATCCTACGAGCAGTACTTC; CDR3: CASSHRDTSYEQYF
length: 15; J: TRBJ2-1; size: few; V: TRBV28; D: TRBD2; DNA: TGTGCCAGCAGCCGCGGACTAGCGGGGGACAATGAGCAGTTCTTC; CDR3: CASSRGLAGDNEQFF
length: 15; J: TRBJ2-1; size: many; V: TRBV27; D: .; DNA: TGTGCCAGCAGTTATGGGGGCTACTCCTACAATGAGCAGTTCTTC; CDR3: CASSYGGYSYNEQFF
length: 15; J: TRBJ2-7; size: .; V: TRBV7-2; D: TRBD1; DNA: TGTGCCAGCAGCCCACGGACAGGGGCGGTCTACGAGCAGTACTTC; CDR3: CASSPRTGAVYEQYF
length: 14; J: TRBJ2-1; size: .; V: TRBV28; D: TRBD2; DNA: TGTGCCAGCAGACTAGCGGGAGCGGTGAATGAGCAGTTCTTC; CDR3: CASRLAGAVNEQFF
length: 13; J: TRBJ2-5; size: many; V: TRBV27; D: .; DNA: TGTGCCAGCTATGACAGATTCCAAGAGACCCAGTACTTC; CDR3: CASYDRFQETQYF
length: 16; J: TRBJ2-1; size: .; V: TRBV5-6; D: TRBD2; DNA: TGTGCCAGCAGCTTCGGGACTAGCGGGAGATGGAATGAGCAGTTCTTC; CDR3: CASSFGTSGRWNEQFF
length: 13; J: TRBJ1-5; size: few; V: TRBV4-2; D: .; DNA: TGTGCCAGCAGCCAAGGGCAGTTCCAGCCCCAGCATTTT; CDR3: CASSQGQFQPQHF
length: 14; J: TRBJ2-3; size: .; V: TRBV5-4; D: .; DNA: TGTGCCAGCAGCGGGGGGACTCACACAGATACGCAGTATTTT; CDR3: CASSGGTHTDTQYF
length: 18; J: TRBJ2-3; size: many; V: TRBV6-2/TRBV6-3; D: TRBD2; DNA: TGTGCCAGCAGTTACTCTACCCAACTAGCGGAGAACACAGATACGCAGTATTTT; CDR3: CASSYSTQLAENTDTQYF
length: 14; J: TRBJ2-7; size: .; V: TRBV20-1; D: TRBD2; DNA: TGCAGTGCTAGAGGGACTAGCGAGTACAACGAGCAGTACTTC; CDR3: CSARGTSEYNEQYF
length: 12; J: TRBJ2-7; size: few; V: TRBV10-3; D: .; DNA: TGTGCCATCAGTGCGACAGTCTACGAGCAGTACTTC; CDR3: CAISATVYEQYF
length: 14; J: TRBJ2-1; size: few; V: TRBV7-2; D: .; DNA: TGTGCCAGCAGCTTAGGGGGTCGGGGTTACGAGCAGTTCTTC; CDR3: CASSLGGRGYEQFF